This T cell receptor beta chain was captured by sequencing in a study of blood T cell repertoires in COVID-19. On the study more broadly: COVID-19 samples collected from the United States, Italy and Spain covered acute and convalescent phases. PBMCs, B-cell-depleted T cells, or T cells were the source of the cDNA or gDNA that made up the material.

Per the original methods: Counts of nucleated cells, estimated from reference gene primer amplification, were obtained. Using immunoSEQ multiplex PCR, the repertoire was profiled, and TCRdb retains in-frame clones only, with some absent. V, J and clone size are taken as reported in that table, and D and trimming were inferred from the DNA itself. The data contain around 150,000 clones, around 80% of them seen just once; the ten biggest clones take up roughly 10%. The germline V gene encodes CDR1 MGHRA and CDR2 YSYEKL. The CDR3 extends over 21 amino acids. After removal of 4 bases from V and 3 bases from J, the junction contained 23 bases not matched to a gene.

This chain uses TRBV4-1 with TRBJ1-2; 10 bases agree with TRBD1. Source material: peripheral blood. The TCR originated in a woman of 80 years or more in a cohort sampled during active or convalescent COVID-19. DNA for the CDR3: TGCGCCAGCAGCCTCCCAGAATGGCAGCCGGGACAGGGGACATTTTACTATGGCTACACCTTC. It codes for CASSLPEWQPGQGTFYYGYTF.